This T cell receptor (beta chain) emerged from a study of CD8+ T cells in alopecia areata. About the research overall: Administration of oral tofacitinib to treated patients was at 5 to 10 mg twice daily. Findings of the study overall: Patients shared TCRs less clearly than mice did, possibly owing to HLA. In scalp and blood during tofacitinib, many expanded lesional clones persisted.

Described treatment: oral pan-JAK inhibitor, 5-10 mg twice daily. Researchers picked out CD4+ and CD8+ T cells from PBMCs by sorting. Trimming took 1 base from V and 0 from J, leaving 13 bases between them. The CDR3 is 17 amino acids. The germline V gene has CDR1 LGHNA and CDR2 YNFKEQ. Investigators isolated RNA and reverse transcribed it into cDNA to act as the sequencing template. Sequencing was performed with immunoSEQ multiplex PCR; in TCRdb, only in-frame clones are kept and a portion is missing. This sample has approximately 280,000 clones, with roughly 50% found just once. A note on this clone: Its antigen is unknown.

The sequenced sample was CD4+ T cells sorted from blood, obtained at week 24, from a patient treated with tofacitinib. The receptor's source is a human donor with alopecia areata. The chain combines TRBV4-2 with TRBJ2-1; no firm D call. The CDR3 nucleotides read TGTGCCAGCAGCCAAGTCGCTCCGGCTAGCTCCTACAATGAGCAGTTCTTC. It encodes CASSQVAPASSYNEQFF.